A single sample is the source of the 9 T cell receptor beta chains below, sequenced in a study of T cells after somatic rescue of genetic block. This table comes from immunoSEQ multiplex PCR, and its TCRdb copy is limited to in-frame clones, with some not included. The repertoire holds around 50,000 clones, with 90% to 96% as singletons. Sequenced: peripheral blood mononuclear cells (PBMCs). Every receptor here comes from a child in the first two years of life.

CDR3 DNA sequence: TGTGCCAGCAGCGGGACAGGGGAGACCCAGTACTTC. This translates into CASSGTGETQYF. The chain combines TRBV5-4 with TRBJ2-5; 9 bases match TRBD1. Germline V gene data show CDR1 as SGHNT and CDR2 as YYREEE (reference sequence). CDR3 length equals 12 residues. Trimming removed 4 bases from V and 5 bases from J; junction bases left unmatched: 0.

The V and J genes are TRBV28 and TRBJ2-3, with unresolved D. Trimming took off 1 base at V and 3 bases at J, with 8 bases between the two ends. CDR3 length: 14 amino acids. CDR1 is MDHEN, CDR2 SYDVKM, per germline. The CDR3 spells CASSLFATTDTQYF. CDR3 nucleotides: TGTGCCAGCAGTTTATTTGCTACAACAGATACGCAGTATTTT.

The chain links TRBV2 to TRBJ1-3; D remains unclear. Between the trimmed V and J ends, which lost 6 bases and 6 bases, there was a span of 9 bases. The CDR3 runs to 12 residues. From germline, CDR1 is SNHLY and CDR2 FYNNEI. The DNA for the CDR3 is TGTGCCAGCAGGGTCTCCCTAAACACCATATATTTT. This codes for CASRVSLNTIYF.

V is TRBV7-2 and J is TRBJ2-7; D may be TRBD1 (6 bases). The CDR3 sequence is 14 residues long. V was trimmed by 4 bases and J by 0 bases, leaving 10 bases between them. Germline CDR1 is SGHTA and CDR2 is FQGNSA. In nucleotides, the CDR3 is TGTGCCAGCAGCTCCGGACAGAGCTCCTACGAGCAGTACTTC. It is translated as CASSSGQSSYEQYF.

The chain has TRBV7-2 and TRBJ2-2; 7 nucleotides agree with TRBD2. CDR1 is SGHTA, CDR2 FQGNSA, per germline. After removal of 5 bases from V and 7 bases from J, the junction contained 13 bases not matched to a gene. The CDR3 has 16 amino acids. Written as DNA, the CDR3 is TGTGCCAGCAGCCGCTGGGGGGGGAAAGGGATCGGGGAGCTGTTTTTT. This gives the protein CASSRWGGKGIGELFF.

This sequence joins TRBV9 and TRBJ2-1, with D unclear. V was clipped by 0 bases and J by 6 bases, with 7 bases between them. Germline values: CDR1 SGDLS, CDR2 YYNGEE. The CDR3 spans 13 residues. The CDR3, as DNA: TGTGCCAGCAGCGTAGGACCCCGCAATGAGCAGTTCTTC. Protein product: CASSVGPRNEQFF.

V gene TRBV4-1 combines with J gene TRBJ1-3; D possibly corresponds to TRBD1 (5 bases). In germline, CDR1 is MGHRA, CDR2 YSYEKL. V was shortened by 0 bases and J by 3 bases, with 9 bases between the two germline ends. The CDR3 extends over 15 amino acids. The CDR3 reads CASSQDVTGGNTIYF. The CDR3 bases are TGCGCCAGCAGCCAAGATGTCACAGGTGGAAACACCATATATTTT.

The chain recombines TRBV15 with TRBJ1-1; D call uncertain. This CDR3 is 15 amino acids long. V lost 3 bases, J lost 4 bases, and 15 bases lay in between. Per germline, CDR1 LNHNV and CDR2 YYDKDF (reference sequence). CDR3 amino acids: CATSRDIYSSTEAFF. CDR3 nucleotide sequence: TGTGCCACCAGCAGGGATATCTATTCCAGCACTGAAGCTTTCTTT.

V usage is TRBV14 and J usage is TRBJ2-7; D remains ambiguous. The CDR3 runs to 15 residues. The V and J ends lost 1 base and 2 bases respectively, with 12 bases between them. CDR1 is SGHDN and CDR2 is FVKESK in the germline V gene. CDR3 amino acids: CASSQGRESTYEQYF. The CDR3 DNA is TGTGCCAGCAGCCAAGGGAGAGAGTCCACCTACGAGCAGTACTTC.